The T cell receptor (beta chain) under discussion was sequenced for a study of post-analysis software for immune sequencing data. Overall study context: There were relapsing-remitting, secondary progressive and progressive-relapsing multiple sclerosis among the disease courses included.

Unique molecular identifiers had been added to the TCR beta cDNA libraries. T cells, roughly 1 to 10 million of them, yielded about 500,000 cDNA molecules. TCRdb re-derived calls from the PCR reads in MiXCR, one entry per CDR3 protein. Of about 380,000 distinct CDR3 sequences in the sample, around 37% were seen once. Comment on this clonotype: Its specificity is unknown.

Study-wide results and caveats: When the samples were clustered directly with F measure, those that had been prepared in the same batch showed strong co-clustering. Significantly lower normalized Chao1 diversity was seen in multiple sclerosis patients than in controls. Patients had higher frequencies than controls of about five TRBV segments, including TRBV5-6, TRBV5-1 and TRBV20-1.

V dropped 3 bases and J dropped 8; count of bases not matched to a gene: 12. This CDR3 is 16 amino acids long. Germline loops: CDR1 ENHRY, CDR2 SYGVKD. This receptor was taken from a girl aged 10 to 17 with multiple sclerosis. The specimen was blood. The chain has TRBV10-3 and TRBJ2-1; 8 nucleotides agree with TRBD1. The CDR3: CAISEFRDRFDHEQFF. The CDR3 nucleotides are TGTGCCATCAGTGAATTCCGGGACAGGTTCGACCATGAGCAGTTCTTC.